This T cell receptor beta chain was captured by sequencing in a study of monozygotic twins with cystic fibrosis. Germline V CDR1 and CDR2: GTSNPN, SVGIG (reference sequence). Losses at the gene ends were 0 bases for V and 2 bases for J; bases not matched to a gene: 5. The CDR3 has 15 residues. Profiling relied on immunoSEQ multiplex PCR, and the TCRdb table lists in-frame clones only, not all of them. Of about 15,000 clones detected, around 97% appear once; the ten largest clones hold about 0.6%. The source material was blood. The source of this sequence is a girl aged 2 to 9 with cystic fibrosis. The chain has TRBV30 and TRBJ2-7; 9 bases fit TRBD1. CDR3 sequence: CAWSVTTGGPYEQYF. CDR3 in DNA: TGTGCCTGGAGTGTCACCACAGGGGGCCCCTACGAGCAGTACTTC.